Listed below are T cell receptor beta chains from one sample, sequenced in a study of human T cells and chemical hapten exposure. TCRdb passed the 5' RACE reads through MiXCR, listing each CDR3 protein once. The sample has about 140,000 distinct CDR3 sequences, roughly 4% seen once. Source of these receptors: a female donor in good health. Each CDR3 is given with its conserved first and last residue. The D gene is left open where the match is weak. The size field reads once, few, many or a size class.

cdr3_nt: TGCGCCAGCAGCTTGACGATCCTAGCGGGGGGGCGATTGGGAGAGACCCAGTACTTC; cdr3_aa: CASSLTILAGGRLGETQYF; clone_size: many; d_call: TRBD2; j_call: TRBJ2-5; v_call: TRBV5-1
cdr3_nt: TGCAGTGCTACTAATGCCGAAGGACTAGCGGGGGCCGGGGAGCTGTTTTTT; cdr3_aa: CSATNAEGLAGAGELFF; clone_size: many; d_call: TRBD2; j_call: TRBJ2-2; v_call: TRBV20-1
cdr3_nt: TGTGCCAGCAGCTTAGATGGACTCCTCACAGATACGCAGTATTTT; cdr3_aa: CASSLDGLLTDTQYF; clone_size: few; d_call: .; j_call: TRBJ2-3; v_call: TRBV11-3
cdr3_nt: TGTGCCAGCAGCCAAGAGGACAGGGGACCCTACAATGAGCAGTTCTTC; cdr3_aa: CASSQEDRGPYNEQFF; clone_size: many; d_call: TRBD1; j_call: TRBJ2-1; v_call: TRBV4-2
cdr3_nt: TGCAGTGCTAGAGGGGGACTGTCCTACGAGCTGTACTTC; cdr3_aa: CSARGGLSYELYF; clone_size: once; d_call: .; j_call: TRBJ2-7; v_call: TRBV20-1
cdr3_nt: TGCGCCAGCAGTCGTCGTTCCGGGACTAGCGGGGGCTGGGATACGCAGTATTTT; cdr3_aa: CASSRRSGTSGGWDTQYF; clone_size: many; d_call: TRBD2; j_call: TRBJ2-3; v_call: TRBV5-1
cdr3_nt: TGTGCCTGGAGTGTACGAACCCTGCCAGTGAGCGGCTACACCTTC; cdr3_aa: CAWSVRTLPVSGYTF; clone_size: many; d_call: .; j_call: TRBJ1-2; v_call: TRBV30
cdr3_nt: TGTGCCAGCAGTCCCGGGGGAGGTTCCTACAATGAGCAGTTCTTC; cdr3_aa: CASSPGGGSYNEQFF; clone_size: few; d_call: .; j_call: TRBJ2-1; v_call: TRBV28
cdr3_nt: TGTGCCAGCAGCCCGGCCAGGGGAGGGACTGAAGCTTTCTTT; cdr3_aa: CASSPARGGTEAFF; clone_size: many; d_call: .; j_call: TRBJ1-1; v_call: TRBV3-1
cdr3_nt: TGTGCCAGCAGTGAAGCCAGACTTGGCAATCAGCCCCAGCATTTT; cdr3_aa: CASSEARLGNQPQHF; clone_size: many; d_call: .; j_call: TRBJ1-5; v_call: TRBV6-1
cdr3_nt: TGTGCCAGCAGTCCACGTGGGGACAGGGTTTTGGGTGGCAATCAGCCCCAGCATTTT; cdr3_aa: CASSPRGDRVLGGNQPQHF; clone_size: few; d_call: TRBD1; j_call: TRBJ1-5; v_call: TRBV6-5
cdr3_nt: TGCGCCAGCAGCCAATCAAAAGCCTCTGGAAACACCATATATTTT; cdr3_aa: CASSQSKASGNTIYF; clone_size: many; d_call: .; j_call: TRBJ1-3; v_call: TRBV4-3
cdr3_nt: TGTGCCAGCAGTTTCATGGGACAGGGGAACATTCAGTACTTC; cdr3_aa: CASSFMGQGNIQYF; clone_size: many; d_call: TRBD1; j_call: TRBJ2-4; v_call: TRBV27
cdr3_nt: TGTGCCAGCAGCTCCGTTACGGGGGGGGCCTACGAGCAGTTCTTC; cdr3_aa: CASSSVTGGAYEQFF; clone_size: many; d_call: TRBD2; j_call: TRBJ2-1; v_call: TRBV7-9
cdr3_nt: TGTGCCAGCACCAAAGGACAGGGGGCCACTGGCTACACCTTC; cdr3_aa: CASTKGQGATGYTF; clone_size: many; d_call: TRBD1; j_call: TRBJ1-2; v_call: TRBV6-5
cdr3_nt: TGTGCCAGCAGCTTTGAGCAGGGAGTGTCACCCCTCCACTTT; cdr3_aa: CASSFEQGVSPLHF; clone_size: many; d_call: .; j_call: TRBJ1-6; v_call: TRBV5-4
cdr3_nt: TGCGCCAGCAGCCAAGAGGGATTCGGAGCCAAAAACATTCAGTACTTC; cdr3_aa: CASSQEGFGAKNIQYF; clone_size: many; d_call: .; j_call: TRBJ2-4; v_call: TRBV4-1
cdr3_nt: TGCAGTGCCCAGAAGGGGGACTATGGCTACACCTTC; cdr3_aa: CSAQKGDYGYTF; clone_size: many; d_call: .; j_call: TRBJ1-2; v_call: TRBV20-1
cdr3_nt: TGTGCCAGCAGCTGGCCAGGGAGAACTGAAGCTTTCTTT; cdr3_aa: CASSWPGRTEAFF; clone_size: many; d_call: .; j_call: TRBJ1-1; v_call: TRBV7-9
cdr3_nt: TGTGCCAGCAGCTTATTAGCGGGGGGGCCAGAGACCCAGTACTTC; cdr3_aa: CASSLLAGGPETQYF; clone_size: many; d_call: TRBD2; j_call: TRBJ2-5; v_call: TRBV7-3
cdr3_nt: TGTGCCAGCAGCTTATCACTAGCGGGGAGTTACAATGAGCAGTTCTTC; cdr3_aa: CASSLSLAGSYNEQFF; clone_size: many; d_call: TRBD2; j_call: TRBJ2-1; v_call: TRBV7-9
cdr3_nt: TGTGCCAGCACCGTCACAGGGGGCCCCTATGGCTACACCTTC; cdr3_aa: CASTVTGGPYGYTF; clone_size: many; d_call: TRBD1; j_call: TRBJ1-2; v_call: TRBV28